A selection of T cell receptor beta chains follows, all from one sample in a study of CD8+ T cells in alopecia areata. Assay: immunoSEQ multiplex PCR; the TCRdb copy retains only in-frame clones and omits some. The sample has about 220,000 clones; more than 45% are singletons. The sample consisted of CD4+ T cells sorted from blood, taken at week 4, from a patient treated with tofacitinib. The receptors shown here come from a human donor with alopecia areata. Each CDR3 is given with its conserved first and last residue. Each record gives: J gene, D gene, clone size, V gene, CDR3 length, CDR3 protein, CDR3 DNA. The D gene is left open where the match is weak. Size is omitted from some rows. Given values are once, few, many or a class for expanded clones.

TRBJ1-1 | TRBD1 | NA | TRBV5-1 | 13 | CASRYTGDTEAFF | TGCGCCAGCAGATACACAGGGGACACTGAAGCTTTCTTT
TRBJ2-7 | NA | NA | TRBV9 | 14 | CASSVSAGAGEQYF | TGTGCCAGCAGCGTCAGTGCGGGGGCCGGCGAGCAGTACTTC
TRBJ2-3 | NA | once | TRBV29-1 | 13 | CSVVGRSTDTQYF | TGCAGCGTGGTAGGCAGGAGCACAGATACGCAGTATTTT
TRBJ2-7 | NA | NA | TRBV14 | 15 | CASSITRGRSNEQYF | TGTGCCAGCAGCATAACACGGGGGCGATCGAACGAGCAGTACTTC
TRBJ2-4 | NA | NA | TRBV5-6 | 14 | CASSYRDRGNIQYF | TGTGCCAGCAGCTACCGGGACCGTGGAAACATTCAGTACTTC
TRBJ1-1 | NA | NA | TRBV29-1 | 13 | CSTQTDANTEAFF | TGCAGCACCCAGACGGACGCGAACACTGAAGCTTTCTTT
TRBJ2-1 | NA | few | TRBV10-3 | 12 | CAISGGSNEQFF | TGTGCCATCAGTGGGGGGAGTAATGAGCAGTTCTTC
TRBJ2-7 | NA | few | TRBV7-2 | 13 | CASSQAAHYEQYF | TGTGCCAGCAGCCAAGCGGCGCATTACGAGCAGTACTTC
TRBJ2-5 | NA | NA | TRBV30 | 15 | CAWSAILGTKETQYF | TGTGCCTGGAGTGCCATATTGGGTACAAAAGAGACCCAGTACTTC
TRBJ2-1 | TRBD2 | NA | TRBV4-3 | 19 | CASSQNAASGGDSYNEQFF | TGCGCCAGCAGCCAAAACGCGGCTAGCGGGGGTGATTCCTACAATGAGCAGTTCTTC
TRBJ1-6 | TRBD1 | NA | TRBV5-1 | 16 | CASSSTGQGGNSPLHF | TGCGCCAGCAGCTCAACGGGACAGGGGGGAAATTCACCCCTCCACTTT
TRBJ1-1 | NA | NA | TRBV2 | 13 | CASSEAWDTEAFF | TGTGCCAGCAGTGAAGCCTGGGACACTGAAGCTTTCTTT
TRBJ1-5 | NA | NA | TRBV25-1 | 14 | CASSDSGSNQPQHF | TGTGCCAGCAGTGATTCGGGCAGCAATCAGCCCCAGCATTTT
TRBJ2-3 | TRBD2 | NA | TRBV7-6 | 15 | CASSTNPLAGVTQYF | TGTGCCAGCAGCACCAACCCCCTAGCGGGGGTTACGCAGTATTTT
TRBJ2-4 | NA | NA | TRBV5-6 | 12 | CASSRGQNIQYF | TGTGCCAGCAGCCGGGGACAAAACATTCAGTACTTC
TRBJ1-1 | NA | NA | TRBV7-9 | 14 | CASSLGGVGKEAFF | TGTGCCAGCAGCTTGGGCGGGGTCGGAAAAGAAGCTTTCTTT
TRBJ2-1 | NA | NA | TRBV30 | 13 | CAWRDSLSNEQFF | TGTGCCTGGAGAGACTCTCTATCCAATGAGCAGTTCTTC
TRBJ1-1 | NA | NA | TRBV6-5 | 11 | CASRGPTEAFF | TGTGCCAGCCGGGGGCCCACTGAAGCTTTCTTT
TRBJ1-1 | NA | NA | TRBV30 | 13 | CAWSVRRNTEAFF | TGTGCCTGGAGTGTCCGGAGGAACACTGAAGCTTTCTTT
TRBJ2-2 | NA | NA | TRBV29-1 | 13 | CSVGPGVPGELFF | TGCAGCGTCGGCCCAGGGGTGCCCGGGGAGCTGTTTTTT
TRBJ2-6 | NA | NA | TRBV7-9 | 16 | CASSLGGGSGANVLTF | TGTGCCAGCAGCTTAGGTGGGGGCTCTGGGGCCAACGTCCTGACTTTC
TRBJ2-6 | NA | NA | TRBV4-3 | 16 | CASSQDVGTGANVLTF | TGCGCCAGCAGCCAAGATGTGGGTACCGGGGCCAACGTCCTGACTTTC
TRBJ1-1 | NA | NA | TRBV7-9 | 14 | CASSLGGMNTEAFF | TGTGCCAGCAGCTTAGGAGGGATGAACACTGAAGCTTTCTTT
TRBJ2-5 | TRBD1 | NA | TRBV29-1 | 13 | CSVAGTGLKEQYF | TGCAGCGTCGCCGGGACAGGGCTTAAGGAGCAGTACTTC
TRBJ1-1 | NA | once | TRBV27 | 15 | CASSKQNREVAEAFF | TGTGCCAGCAGTAAACAGAACAGGGAGGTTGCTGAAGCTTTCTTT
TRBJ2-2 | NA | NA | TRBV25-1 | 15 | CASSAPGQATGELFF | TGTGCCAGCAGTGCTCCGGGACAAGCGACCGGGGAGCTGTTTTTT
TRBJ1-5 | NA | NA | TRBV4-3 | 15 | CASSQDGTNDQPQHF | TGCGCCAGCAGCCAAGATGGGACAAATGATCAGCCCCAGCATTTT
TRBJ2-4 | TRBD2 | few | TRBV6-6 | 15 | CASSPGLAGKNIQYF | TGTGCCAGCAGCCCGGGACTAGCGGGGAAAAACATTCAGTACTTC
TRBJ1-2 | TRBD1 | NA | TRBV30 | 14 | CAWSRTGTGTGYTF | TGTGCCTGGAGTCGCACCGGGACAGGGACTGGCTACACCTTC
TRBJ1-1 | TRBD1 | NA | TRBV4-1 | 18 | CASSQQDRVGFGNTEAFF | TGCGCCAGCAGCCAGCAGGACAGGGTAGGATTTGGGAACACTGAAGCTTTCTTT
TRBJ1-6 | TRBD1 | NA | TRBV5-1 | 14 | CASSSTGGDSPLHF | TGCGCCAGCAGTTCAACAGGGGGCGATTCACCCCTCCACTTT
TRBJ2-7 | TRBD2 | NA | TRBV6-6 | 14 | CASTLAGGSYEQYF | TGTGCCAGCACCCTAGCGGGGGGCTCCTACGAGCAGTACTTC
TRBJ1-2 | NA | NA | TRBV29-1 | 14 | CSAKGGETDYGYTF | TGCAGCGCCAAAGGTGGGGAAACCGACTATGGCTACACCTTC
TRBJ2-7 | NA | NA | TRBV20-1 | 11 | CSARAIYEQYF | TGCAGTGCTAGGGCCATCTACGAGCAGTACTTC
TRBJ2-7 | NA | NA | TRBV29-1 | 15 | CSVEDGSGGTYEQYF | TGCAGCGTTGAAGATGGGTCAGGGGGGACTTACGAGCAGTACTTC
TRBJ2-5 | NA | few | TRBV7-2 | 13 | CASSLVKGKTQYF | TGTGCCAGCAGCCTGGTGAAGGGAAAGACCCAGTACTTC
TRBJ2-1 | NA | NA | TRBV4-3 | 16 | CASSQELETQGNEQFF | TGCGCCAGCAGCCAAGAACTAGAGACTCAGGGCAATGAGCAGTTCTTC
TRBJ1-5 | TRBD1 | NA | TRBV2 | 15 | CASSEARQGGKPQHF | TGTGCCAGCAGTGAAGCTCGACAGGGAGGAAAGCCCCAGCATTTT
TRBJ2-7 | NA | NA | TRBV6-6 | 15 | CASSLGTLTTYEQYF | TGTGCCAGCTCCCTTGGGACTTTAACCACCTACGAGCAGTACTTC
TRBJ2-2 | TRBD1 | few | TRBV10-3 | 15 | CAIRTGTANTGELFF | TGTGCCATCAGAACCGGGACAGCGAACACCGGGGAGCTGTTTTTT
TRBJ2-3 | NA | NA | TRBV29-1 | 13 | CSVESPRTDTQYF | TGCAGCGTCGAGTCGCCACGCACAGATACGCAGTATTTT
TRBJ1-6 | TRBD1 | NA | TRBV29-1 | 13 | CSVETGRGSPLHF | TGCAGCGTGGAGACAGGGCGGGGGTCACCCCTCCACTTT
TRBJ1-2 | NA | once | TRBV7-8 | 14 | CASSLGGTNYGYTF | TGTGCCAGCAGCTTAGGGGGCACTAACTATGGCTACACCTTC
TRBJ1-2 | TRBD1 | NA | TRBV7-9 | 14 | CASSRDSSNYGYTF | TGTGCCAGCAGCCGGGACAGTTCTAACTATGGCTACACCTTC